This entry lists 11 T cell receptor beta chains sequenced from one sample in a study of cytomegalovirus exposure and HLA in healthy donors. PCR amplification relied on 60 Vbeta primers (plus 13 Jbeta primers). Generated by immunoSEQ multiplex PCR, the TCRdb table keeps only in-frame clones and is missing some. This sample yields some 29,000 clones, of which 35% to 55% are seen a single time; about 2% belongs to the top ten. The sample was PBMCs. The source is a woman aged 50 to 60 in good health and CMV-seronegative.

The table lists this clone with a few counts. J is TRBJ2-3 and V is TRBV2, with D tentatively TRBD2 (6 bases). Germline lookup yields CDR1 SNHLY and CDR2 FYNNEI. The CDR3 has 14 residues. Deletions cut 8 bases from V and 0 bases from J, with 12 bases between. CDR3 amino acids: CASWNGGSTDTQYF. The CDR3 bases are TGTGCCAGCTGGAACGGGGGAAGCACAGATACGCAGTATTTT.

In regard to this clone: A read error may account for a junction end that differs from germline. This chain connects TRBV19 to TRBJ1-5, with D perhaps matching TRBD1 (6 bases). Germline CDR1 LNHDA, CDR2 SQIVND (reference sequence). The CDR3 is 12 amino acids. Here the CDR3 reads CASSPRGAERNF. The CDR3 DNA reads as TGTGCCAGTAGTCCCAGGGGCGCTGAGAGGAATTTT.

This clone was detected only a few times. The chain employs TRBV30 and TRBJ2-2; TRBD1 aligns across 9 bases. Trimming at V came to 3 bases and at J to 5 bases, leaving 7 bases not matched to a gene. The V gene's germline CDR1 is GTSNPN and CDR2 SVGIG (reference sequence). CDR3 length: 15 residues. In DNA, the CDR3 is TGTGCCTGGAGCTTTGGACAGGGGAGAACCGGGGAGCTGTTTTTT. Translated: CAWSFGQGRTGELFF.

V is TRBV7-2 and J is TRBJ2-3; a possible D gene is TRBD1 (6 bases). With 4 bases removed from V and 3 bases from J, the gap between germline ends came to 8 bases. Germline loops: CDR1 SGHTA, CDR2 FQGNSA. CDR3 length equals 13 residues. The CDR3 DNA reads TGTGCCAGCAGCTCTCAGGGGACAGATACGCAGTATTTT. This gives the protein CASSSQGTDTQYF.

The chain links TRBV9 to TRBJ2-5; TRBD1 matches at 10 bases. Unmatched junction bases numbered 6, after V lost 4 bases and J lost 6 bases. CDR1 is SGDLS, CDR2 YYNGEE, per germline. This CDR3 has 14 residues. Here the CDR3 DNA reads TGTGCCAGCAGCCCGAGGACAGGGGGACAGACCCAGTACTTC. Translated, it gives CASSPRTGGQTQYF.

This chain uses TRBV6-1 with TRBJ1-1; TRBD1 aligns across 7 bases. This CDR3 region has 13 residues. The germline gives CDR1 MNHNS, CDR2 SASEGT. V shed 6 bases and J 4 bases; nucleotides not matched to a gene: 5. The CDR3: CASREAGGTEAFF. CDR3 bases: TGTGCCAGCAGGGAGGCAGGGGGCACTGAAGCTTTCTTT.

V is TRBV28 and J is TRBJ2-2, with D possibly matching TRBD2 (6 bases). V lost 1 base, J lost 5 bases, and 11 bases lay in between. CDR3 length equals 15 residues. Germline V lookup: CDR1 MDHEN, CDR2 SYDVKM. This CDR3 reads CASSLFPGGTGELFF. In DNA, the CDR3 is TGTGCCAGCAGTTTATTCCCAGGAGGGACCGGGGAGCTGTTTTTT.

A few counts support this clone. The chain employs TRBV19 and TRBJ2-2; D is possibly TRBD1 (5 bases). The ends were cut back, 1 base at V and 2 bases at J, with 11 bases in the middle. The CDR3 runs 16 residues. Germline V gene lookup returns CDR1 LNHDA and CDR2 SQIVND (reference sequence). CDR3 region: CASSIGGTLNTGELFF. CDR3 coding DNA: TGTGCCAGTAGTATAGGGGGCACCCTAAACACCGGGGAGCTGTTTTTT.

This rearrangement joins TRBV27 to TRBJ1-4; D is unresolved. The CDR3 contains 14 residues. Trimming took off 3 bases at V and 7 bases at J, with 12 bases between the two ends. Germline V gene lookup returns CDR1 MNHEY and CDR2 SMNVEV (reference sequence). The CDR3 DNA sequence: TGTGCCAGCAGTTTGACACAGTTCGCTGAAAAACTGTTTTTT. This encodes CASSLTQFAEKLFF.

The V and J genes are TRBV7-9 and TRBJ2-2; TRBD1 matches at 11 bases. The junction had 2 bases not matched to a gene; V was cut back by 8 bases and J by 9 bases. The CDR3 extends over 12 amino acids. Germline V gene lookup returns CDR1 SEHNR and CDR2 FQNEAQ (reference sequence). The DNA of the CDR3 is TGTGCCAGCGGACAGGGGGCGCGGGAGCTGTTTTTT. Translation: CASGQGARELFF.

This chain connects TRBV7-2 to TRBJ1-1, with D possibly TRBD1 on 5 matching bases. From germline, CDR1 is SGHTA and CDR2 FQGNSA. V was clipped by 2 bases and J by 4 bases, with 11 bases between them. The CDR3 is 14 amino acids. The CDR3 DNA is TGTGCCAGCAGCTTAATGGAGGGGATCACTGAAGCTTTCTTT. It is translated as CASSLMEGITEAFF.